This TCR beta chain emerged from a study of T cell changes during pregnancy in multiple sclerosis. This CDR3 has 18 residues. Germline-derived CDR1 and CDR2 are MNHNS and SASEGT. After removal of 0 bases from V and 0 bases from J, the junction contained 9 bases not matched to a gene. TCRdb's copy holds only in-frame clones and misses some; the assay was immunoSEQ multiplex PCR. Among about 80,000 clones, around 90% were seen once, and the ten largest hold roughly 0.21%. The starting material was CD4+ T cells from peripheral blood mononuclear cells, obtained before pregnancy. This receptor was taken from a female donor with multiple sclerosis, enrolled in a pregnancy study. The genes are TRBV6-1 and TRBJ2-3, with TRBD2 identical over 7 bases. CDR3 sequence reads: CASSEAAPGLLSTDTQYF. The CDR3 DNA reads TGTGCCAGCAGTGAAGCGGCCCCGGGACTACTCAGCACAGATACGCAGTATTTT.